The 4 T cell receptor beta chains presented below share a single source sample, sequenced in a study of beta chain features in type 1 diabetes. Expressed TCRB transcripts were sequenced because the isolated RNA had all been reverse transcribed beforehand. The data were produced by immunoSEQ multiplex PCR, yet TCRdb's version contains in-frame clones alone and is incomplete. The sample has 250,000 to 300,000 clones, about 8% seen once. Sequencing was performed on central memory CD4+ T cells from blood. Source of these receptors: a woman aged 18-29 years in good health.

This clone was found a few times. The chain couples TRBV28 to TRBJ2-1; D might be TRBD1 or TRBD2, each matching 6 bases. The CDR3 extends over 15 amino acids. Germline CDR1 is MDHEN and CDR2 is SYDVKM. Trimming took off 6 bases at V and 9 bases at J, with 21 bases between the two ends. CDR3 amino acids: CASSMGGSGAGEQFF. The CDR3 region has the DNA TGTGCCAGCAGCATGGGCGGATCGGGGGCGGGTGAGCAGTTCTTC.

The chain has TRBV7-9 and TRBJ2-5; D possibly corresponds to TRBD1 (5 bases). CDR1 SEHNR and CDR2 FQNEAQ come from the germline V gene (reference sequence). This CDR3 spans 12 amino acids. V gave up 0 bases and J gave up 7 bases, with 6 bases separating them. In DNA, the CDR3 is TGTGCCAGCAGCTTAGCGCAGGGGACCCAGTACTTC. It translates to CASSLAQGTQYF.

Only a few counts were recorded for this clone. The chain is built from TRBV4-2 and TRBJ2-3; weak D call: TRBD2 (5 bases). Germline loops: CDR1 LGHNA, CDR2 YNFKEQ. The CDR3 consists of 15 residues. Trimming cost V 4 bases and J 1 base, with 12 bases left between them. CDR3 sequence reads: CASSRSLEGTDTQYF. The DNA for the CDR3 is TGTGCCAGCAGCCGATCCCTGGAGGGCACAGATACGCAGTATTTT.

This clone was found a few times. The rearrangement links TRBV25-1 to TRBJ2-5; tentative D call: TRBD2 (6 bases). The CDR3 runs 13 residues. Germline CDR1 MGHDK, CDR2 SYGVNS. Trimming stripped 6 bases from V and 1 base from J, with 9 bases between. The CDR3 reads CASRVAAQETQYF. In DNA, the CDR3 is TGTGCCAGCAGGGTAGCGGCCCAAGAGACCCAGTACTTC.